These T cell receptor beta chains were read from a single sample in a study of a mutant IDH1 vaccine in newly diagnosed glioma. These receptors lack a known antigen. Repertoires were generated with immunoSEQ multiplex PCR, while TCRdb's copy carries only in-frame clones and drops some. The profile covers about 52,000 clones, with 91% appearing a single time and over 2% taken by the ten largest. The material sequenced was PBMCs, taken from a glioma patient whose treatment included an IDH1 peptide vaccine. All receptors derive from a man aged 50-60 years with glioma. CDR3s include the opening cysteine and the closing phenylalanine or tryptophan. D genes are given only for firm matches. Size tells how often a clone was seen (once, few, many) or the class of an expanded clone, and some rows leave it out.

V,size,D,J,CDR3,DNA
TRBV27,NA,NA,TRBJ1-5,CASSSTPRNQPQHF,TGTGCCAGCAGTTCGACACCGCGCAATCAGCCCCAGCATTTT
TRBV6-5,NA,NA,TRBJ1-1,CASSYGAGGTEAFF,TGTGCCAGCAGTTACGGGGCGGGAGGCACTGAAGCTTTCTTT
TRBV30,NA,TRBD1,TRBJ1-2,CARDSRGYGYTF,TGTGCCCGGGACAGCCGCGGATATGGCTACACCTTC
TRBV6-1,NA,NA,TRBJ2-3,CASSELAGFGSTDTQYF,TGTGCCAGCAGTGAACTGGCAGGGTTCGGGTCCACAGATACGCAGTATTTT
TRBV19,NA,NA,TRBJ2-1,CASSSGLAGASYNEQFF,TGTGCCAGTAGTAGTGGGTTGGCGGGTGCCTCCTACAATGAGCAGTTCTTC
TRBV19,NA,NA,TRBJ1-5,CASIPAAGDSNQPQHF,TGTGCCAGTATCCCCGCCGCGGGGGATAGCAATCAGCCCCAGCATTTT
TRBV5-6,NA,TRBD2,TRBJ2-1,CASSSAGGSYNEQFF,TGTGCCAGCAGCTCCGCCGGCGGGAGCTACAATGAGCAGTTCTTC
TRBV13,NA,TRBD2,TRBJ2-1,CASSPTSGRDNEQFF,TGTGCCAGCAGCCCCACTAGCGGGAGGGACAATGAGCAGTTCTTC
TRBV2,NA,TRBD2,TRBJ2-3,CASSKGLAGGTTDTQYF,TGTGCCAGCAGTAAGGGGCTAGCGGGGGGCACCACAGATACGCAGTATTTT
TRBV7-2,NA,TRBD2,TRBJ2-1,CASSSIAGLQQFF,TGTGCCAGCAGCTCCATAGCGGGATTGCAGCAGTTCTTC
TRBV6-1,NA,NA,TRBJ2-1,CASSDRGVRYNEQFF,TGTGCCAGCAGTGATCGGGGAGTCAGGTACAATGAGCAGTTCTTC
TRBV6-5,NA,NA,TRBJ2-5,CASSYSGDKETQYF,TGTGCCAGCAGTTATTCAGGGGATAAAGAGACCCAGTACTTC
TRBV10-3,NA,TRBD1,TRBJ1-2,CAIRGADRGGNYGYTF,TGTGCCATCAGGGGGGCTGACAGGGGCGGTAACTATGGCTACACCTTC
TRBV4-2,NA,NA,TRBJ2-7,CASSQDRTNYPYEQYF,TGTGCCAGCAGCCAAGACCGAACCAACTACCCTTACGAGCAGTACTTC
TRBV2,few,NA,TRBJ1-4,CASSDPGAVEKLFF,TGTGCCAGCAGTGACCCGGGGGCCGTGGAGAAACTGTTTTTT
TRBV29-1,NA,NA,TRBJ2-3,CSVVGRGGAGVPGHTQYF,TGCAGCGTTGTTGGCAGGGGAGGGGCGGGGGTCCCTGGTCATACGCAGTATTTT
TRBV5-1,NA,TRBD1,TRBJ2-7,CASSDTGTGGYEQYF,TGCGCCAGCAGCGACACCGGGACAGGAGGTTACGAGCAGTACTTC
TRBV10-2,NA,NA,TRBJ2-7,CASMGYEQYF,TGCGCCAGCATGGGCTACGAGCAGTACTTC
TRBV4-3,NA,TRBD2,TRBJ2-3,CASSQDTTSGGTDTQYF,TGCGCCAGCAGCCAAGATACTACTAGCGGGGGGACAGATACGCAGTATTTT
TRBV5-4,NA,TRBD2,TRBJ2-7,CASSRQSGRAYEQYF,TGTGCCAGCAGCCGGCAGAGCGGGAGGGCTTACGAGCAGTACTTC
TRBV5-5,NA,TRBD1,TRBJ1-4,CASSLGGQAYEKLFF,TGTGCCAGCAGCTTGGGGGGACAGGCATATGAAAAACTGTTTTTT
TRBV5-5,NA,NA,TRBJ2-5,CASSLPSYQETQYF,TGTGCCAGCAGCTTGCCCTCGTACCAAGAGACCCAGTACTTC
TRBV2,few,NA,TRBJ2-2,CASSASGQGGTGELFF,TGTGCCAGCAGTGCCTCTGGACAAGGGGGAACCGGGGAGCTGTTTTTT
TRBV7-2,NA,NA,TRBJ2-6,CASSSDSAYGTVVLTF,TGTGCCAGCAGCTCCGACAGCGCCTATGGGACCGTCGTCCTGACTTTC
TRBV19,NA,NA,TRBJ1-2,CASSIDPRTPYGYTF,TGTGCCAGTAGTATAGATCCCCGGACACCTTATGGCTACACCTTC
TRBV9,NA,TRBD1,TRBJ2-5,CASSFGTATGETQYF,TGTGCCAGCAGCTTTGGGACAGCAACGGGGGAGACCCAGTACTTC
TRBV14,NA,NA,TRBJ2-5,CASSLGGQETQYF,TGTGCCAGCAGCCTGGGGGGACAAGAGACCCAGTACTTC
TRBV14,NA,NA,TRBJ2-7,CASSQGLSDRISYEQYF,TGTGCCAGCAGCCAAGGTCTAAGCGACAGAATATCCTACGAGCAGTACTTC
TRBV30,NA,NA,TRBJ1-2,CACKFQSLYGYTF,TGTGCCTGCAAATTCCAGAGTTTGTATGGCTACACCTTC
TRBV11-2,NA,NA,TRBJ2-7,CASSFMATQLGGEQYF,TGTGCCAGCAGCTTTATGGCAACGCAACTGGGTGGTGAGCAGTACTTC
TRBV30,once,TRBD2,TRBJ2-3,CAWSLGAGAGTDTQYF,TGTGCCTGGAGCCTCGGGGCGGGAGCAGGCACAGATACGCAGTATTTT
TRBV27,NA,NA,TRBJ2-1,CASTDYNEQFF,TGTGCCAGCACTGACTACAATGAGCAGTTCTTC
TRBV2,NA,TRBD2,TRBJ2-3,CASSELAGAPAAQYF,TGTGCCAGCAGTGAACTAGCGGGGGCCCCTGCGGCGCAGTATTTT
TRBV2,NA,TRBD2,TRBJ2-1,CASSAGFVPTTSGTHNEQFF,TGTGCCAGCAGTGCCGGGTTCGTGCCGACGACTAGCGGGACACACAATGAGCAGTTCTTC
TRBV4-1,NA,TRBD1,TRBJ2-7,CASSQEKGAATEPQTYEQYF,TGCGCCAGCAGCCAAGAGAAGGGGGCCGCGACAGAACCGCAGACCTACGAGCAGTACTTC
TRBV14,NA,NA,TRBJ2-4,CASSQSYHSAAKNIQYF,TGTGCCAGCAGCCAGTCCTACCACTCAGCCGCCAAAAACATTCAGTACTTC
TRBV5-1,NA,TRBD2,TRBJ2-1,CASSSAGGVSYNEQFF,TGCGCCAGCAGCTCAGCGGGGGGCGTCTCCTACAATGAGCAGTTCTTC
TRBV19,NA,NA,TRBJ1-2,CASSWAGLTNYGYTF,TGTGCCAGTAGTTGGGCAGGCCTGACTAACTATGGCTACACCTTC
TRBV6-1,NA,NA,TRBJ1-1,CASSERVNTEAFF,TGTGCCAGCAGTGAGCGAGTGAACACTGAAGCTTTCTTT
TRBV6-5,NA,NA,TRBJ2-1,CASSYGVGPYEQFF,TGTGCCAGCAGTTACGGTGTCGGCCCTTATGAGCAGTTCTTC
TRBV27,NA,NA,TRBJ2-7,CASAWGVSSYEQYF,TGTGCCAGCGCATGGGGGGTGAGCTCCTACGAGCAGTACTTC
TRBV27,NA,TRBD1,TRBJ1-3,CASSSLGTGSGNTIYF,TGTGCCAGCAGTTCCCTGGGGACAGGCTCTGGAAACACCATATATTTT
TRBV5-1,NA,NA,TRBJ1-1,CASSLAPAEAFF,TGCGCCAGCAGCTTGGCGCCAGCTGAAGCTTTCTTT
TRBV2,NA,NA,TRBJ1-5,CASSREGARNQPQHF,TGTGCCAGCAGTCGGGAAGGGGCGAGAAATCAGCCCCAGCATTTT
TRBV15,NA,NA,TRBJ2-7,CATSRDLGQGLGEQYF,TGTGCCACCAGCAGAGATCTCGGCCAGGGTCTCGGCGAGCAGTACTTC
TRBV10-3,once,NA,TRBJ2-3,CAISESFGRGSTDTQYF,TGTGCCATCAGTGAGTCTTTTGGGAGGGGGAGCACAGATACGCAGTATTTT
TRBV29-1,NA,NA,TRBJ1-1,CSVGPRGLNTEAFF,TGCAGCGTTGGGCCCAGGGGTCTCAACACTGAAGCTTTCTTT